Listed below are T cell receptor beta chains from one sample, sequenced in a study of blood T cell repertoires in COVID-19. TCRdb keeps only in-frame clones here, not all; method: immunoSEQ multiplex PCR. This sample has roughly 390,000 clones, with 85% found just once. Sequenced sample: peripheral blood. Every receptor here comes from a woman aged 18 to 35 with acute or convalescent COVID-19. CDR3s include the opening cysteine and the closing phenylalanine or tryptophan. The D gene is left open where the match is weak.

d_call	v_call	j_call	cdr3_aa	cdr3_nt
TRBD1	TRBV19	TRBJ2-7	CASKATGTAAYEQYF	TGTGCCAGTAAAGCCACCGGGACAGCAGCCTACGAGCAGTACTTC
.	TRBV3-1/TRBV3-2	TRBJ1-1	CASTPRGVNTEAFF	TGTGCCAGCACCCCCAGGGGCGTTAACACTGAAGCTTTCTTT
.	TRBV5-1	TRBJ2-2	CASSLDSSNTGELFF	TGCGCCAGCAGCTTAGACAGTTCGAACACCGGGGAGCTGTTTTTT
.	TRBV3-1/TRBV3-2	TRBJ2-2	CASSQVRGGELFF	TGTGCCAGCAGCCAAGTGCGAGGAGGGGAGCTGTTTTTT
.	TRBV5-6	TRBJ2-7	CASTLGARASYEQYF	TGTGCCAGCACGCTTGGAGCCAGGGCGTCCTACGAGCAGTACTTC
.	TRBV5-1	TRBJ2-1	CASSLAGVEYNEQFF	TGCGCCAGCAGCTTGGCGGGGGTTGAGTACAATGAGCAGTTCTTC
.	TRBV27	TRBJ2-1	CASSSSGGLYNEQFF	TGTGCCAGCAGTTCCTCCGGGGGATTGTACAATGAGCAGTTCTTC
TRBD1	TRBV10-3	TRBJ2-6	CAISPGQGSSGANVLTF	TGTGCCATCAGCCCGGGACAGGGATCCTCTGGGGCCAACGTCCTGACTTTC
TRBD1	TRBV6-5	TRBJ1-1	CASYRGQDTEAFF	TGTGCCAGTTACAGGGGGCAGGACACTGAAGCTTTCTTT
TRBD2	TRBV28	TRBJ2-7	CASSLWGTTYEQYF	TGTGCCAGCAGTTTATGGGGGACTACCTACGAGCAGTACTTC
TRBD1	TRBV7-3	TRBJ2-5	CASSAQEQGAKTQYF	TGTGCCAGCAGCGCCCAAGAGCAGGGGGCGAAGACCCAGTACTTC
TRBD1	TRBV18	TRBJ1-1	CAGDRGGTEAFF	TGTGCAGGGGACAGGGGAGGCACTGAAGCTTTCTTT
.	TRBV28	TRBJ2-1	CASKSGMAGSGNEQFF	TGTGCCAGCAAGTCAGGAATGGCAGGGTCAGGCAATGAGCAGTTCTTC
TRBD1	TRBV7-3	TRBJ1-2	CASSPGQGYYGYTF	TGTGCCAGCAGCCCTGGACAGGGCTACTATGGCTATACCTTC
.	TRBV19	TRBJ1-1	CASSIWGALMNTEAFF	TGTGCCAGTAGTATATGGGGAGCTCTGATGAACACTGAAGCTTTCTTT
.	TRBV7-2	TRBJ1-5	CASSPGSINQPQHF	TGTGCCAGCAGCCCCGGGAGTATCAATCAGCCCCAGCATTTT
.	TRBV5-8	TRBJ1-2	CASSLGRGRGNGYTF	TGTGCCAGCAGCTTGGGGAGAGGGAGAGGTAACGGCTACACCTTC
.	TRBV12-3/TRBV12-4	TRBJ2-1	CASRTGDEQFF	TGTGCCAGCAGAACGGGGGATGAGCAGTTCTTC
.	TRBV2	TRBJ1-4	CASSDRQVRNEKLFF	TGTGCCAGCAGTGATCGACAGGTCCGGAATGAAAAACTGTTTTTT
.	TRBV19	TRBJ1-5	CASRDRYQPQHF	TGTGCCAGTAGGGACAGATATCAGCCCCAGCATTTT
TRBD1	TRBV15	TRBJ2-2	CATSRENRGSTGELFF	TGTGCCACCAGCAGGGAGAACAGGGGCAGTACCGGGGAGCTGTTTTTT
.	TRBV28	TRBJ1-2	CATGIDNYGYTF	TGTGCTACAGGGATTGATAACTATGGCTACACCTTC
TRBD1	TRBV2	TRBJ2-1	CASNAGTGAGYNEQFF	TGTGCCAGCAACGCCGGGACAGGGGCAGGCTACAATGAGCAGTTCTTC
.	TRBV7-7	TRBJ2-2	CASSLAPNTGELFF	TGTGCCAGCAGCTTGGCTCCAAACACCGGGGAGCTGTTTTTT